This TCR beta chain was identified in a study of blood T cell repertoires in COVID-19. Study overall: The United States, Italy and Spain supplied acute and convalescent COVID-19 samples. T cells, B-cell-depleted T cells, or PBMCs supplied cDNA or gDNA.

In the original workflow: Amplified reference gene primers provided the basis for estimating nucleated cell counts. Method: immunoSEQ multiplex PCR; TCRdb's copy keeps in-frame clones and lacks some. V, J and clone size derive from that table, while D and trimming were established from the DNA sequence. The sample holds tens of thousands of clones; about 90% are singletons and the top ten take roughly 15%. The V end was cut by 3 bases, the J end by 6 bases, with 9 bases between. CDR1 and CDR2 (germline): SGHDN, FVKESK. The CDR3 has 14 amino acids. The receptor's source is a human donor in a cohort sampled during active COVID-19. The chain couples TRBV14 to TRBJ1-6; D gene unclear. Sequenced material: peripheral blood. DNA for the CDR3: TGTGCCAGCAGCCAGCAAACAAGTAATTCACCCCTCCACTTT. This codes for CASSQQTSNSPLHF.